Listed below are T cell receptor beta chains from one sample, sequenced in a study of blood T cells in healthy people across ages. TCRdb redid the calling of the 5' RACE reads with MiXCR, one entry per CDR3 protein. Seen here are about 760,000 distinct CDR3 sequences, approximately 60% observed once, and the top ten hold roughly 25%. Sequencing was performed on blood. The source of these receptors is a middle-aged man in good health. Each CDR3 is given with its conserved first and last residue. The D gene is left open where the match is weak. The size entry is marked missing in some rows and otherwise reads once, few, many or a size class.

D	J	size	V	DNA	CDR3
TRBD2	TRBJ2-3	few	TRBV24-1	TGTGCCACCATGGGACTAGCGGGAGAAGATACGCAGTATTTT	CATMGLAGEDTQYF
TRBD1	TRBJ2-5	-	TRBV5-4	TGTGCCAGCAGCTTGGACCCGGGACAGCTAAATGAGCAGTACTTC	CASSLDPGQLNEQYF
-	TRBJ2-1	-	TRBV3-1	TGTGCCAGCAGCCCCCACAGAACTAGGGGGTACTACAATGAGCAGTTCTTC	CASSPHRTRGYYNEQFF
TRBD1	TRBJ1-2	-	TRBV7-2	TGTGCCAGCAGCTTAGAAGGGACAGGGAACTATGGCTACACTTTC	CASSLEGTGNYGYTF
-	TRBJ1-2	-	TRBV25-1	TGTGCCAGCAGTGCCCGAAGTTGTGGCTACACCTTC	CASSARSCGYTF
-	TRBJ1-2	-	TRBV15	TGTGCCACCAGCAGAGGGACGGCAGCAAACTATGGCTACACCTTC	CATSRGTAANYGYTF
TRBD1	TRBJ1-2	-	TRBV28	TGTGCCAGCAAGGCTAATCCGGGACAGGGATACTATGGCTACACCTTC	CASKANPGQGYYGYTF
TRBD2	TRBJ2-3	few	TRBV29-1	TGCAGCGTTTTAGCGGGACGGCTCATCCTCACAGATACGCAGTATTTT	CSVLAGRLILTDTQYF
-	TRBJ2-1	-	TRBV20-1	TGCAGTGCTACTGGGACTCCGGGAAGGAATGAGCAGTTCTTC	CSATGTPGRNEQFF
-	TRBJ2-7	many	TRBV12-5	TGTGCTAGTGGTGGGACGGAGTACAGGACCCCCGAGCAGTACTTC	CASGGTEYRTPEQYF
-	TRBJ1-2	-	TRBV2	TGTGCCACCAACGCGGGGGGCACCTCCTTCCCCTATGGCTACACCTTC	CATNAGGTSFPYGYTF
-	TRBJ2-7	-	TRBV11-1	TGTGCCAGCAGCTTTCGATTCCAAGAGGCCCAGTACTTC	CASSFRFQEAQYF
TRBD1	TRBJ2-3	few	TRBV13	TGTGCCAGCAGCTGGGGACAGGGAAGAGATACGCAGTATTTT	CASSWGQGRDTQYF
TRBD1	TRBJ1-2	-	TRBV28	TGTGCCAGCAGTTTACCGACAGGGGGAATACGGTGGGGCTACACCTTC	CASSLPTGGIRWGYTF
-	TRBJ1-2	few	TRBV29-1	TGCAGCGTTATACAGGGAATCCGTAGCTACACCTTC	CSVIQGIRSYTF
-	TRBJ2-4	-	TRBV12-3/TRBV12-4	TGTGCCAGCAGTCTAACAGGGAGGATCGGCATTCAGTACTTC	CASSLTGRIGIQYF
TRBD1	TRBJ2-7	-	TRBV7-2	TGTGCCAGCAGCTTAGAGGGGACAGGGGTCTCCTACGAGCAGTACTTC	CASSLEGTGVSYEQYF
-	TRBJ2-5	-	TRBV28	TGTGCCAGCAGAACGGGCCTAGGAGCGGAGACCCAGTACTTC	CASRTGLGAETQYF
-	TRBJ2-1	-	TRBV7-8	TGTGCCAGCAGCTTATCCTTAGCGGAATCCTACAATGAGCAGTTCTTC	CASSLSLAESYNEQFF
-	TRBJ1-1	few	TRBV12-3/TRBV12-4	TGTGCCAGCAGTTTCGGACCTGAAGCTTTCTTT	CASSFGPEAFF
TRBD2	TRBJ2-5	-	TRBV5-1	TGCGCCAGCAGCTTGTCACTAGCGGGAGCTAGAGGCGGGGAGACCCAGTACTTC	CASSLSLAGARGGETQYF
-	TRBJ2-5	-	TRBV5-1	TGCGCCAGCAGCTCCAACCCCAGGGCCCAAGAGACCCAGTACTTC	CASSSNPRAQETQYF
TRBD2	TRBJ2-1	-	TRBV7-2	TGTGCCAGCACCCAAAGCGGGGGGGCCAACTACAATGAGCAGTTCTTC	CASTQSGGANYNEQFF
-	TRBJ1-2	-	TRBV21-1	TGTGCCAGCACCCCGGGACAACAGATTCCCCGCTACACCTTC	CASTPGQQIPRYTF
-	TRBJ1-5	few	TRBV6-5	TGTGCCAGCAGCTCCAGGGATAGCAATCAGCCCCAGCATTTT	CASSSRDSNQPQHF
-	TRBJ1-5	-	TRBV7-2	TGTGCCAGCAGATCGGGGAACCCCAATCAGCCCCAGCATTTT	CASRSGNPNQPQHF
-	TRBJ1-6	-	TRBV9	TGTGCCAGCAGCGTCGGAGAAATGGGTAATTCACCCCTCCACTTT	CASSVGEMGNSPLHF
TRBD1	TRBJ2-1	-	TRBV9	TGTGCCAGCAGCGTATACAGGGGGTCCTACAATGAGCAGTTCTTC	CASSVYRGSYNEQFF
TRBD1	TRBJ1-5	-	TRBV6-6	TGTGCCAGCAGTTCGGGGACAGGGGGATCCAATCAGCCCCAGCATTTT	CASSSGTGGSNQPQHF
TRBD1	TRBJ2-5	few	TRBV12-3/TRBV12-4	TGTGCCAGCAGTTCCGGACAGGGGGCGATGGAGACCCAGTACTTC	CASSSGQGAMETQYF
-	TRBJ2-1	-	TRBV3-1	TGTGCCAGCAGCCAAGTTCGTATTAATGGCAATGAGCAGTTCTTC	CASSQVRINGNEQFF
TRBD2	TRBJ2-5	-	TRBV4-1	TGCGCCAGCAGCTCAACTAGCGGGAGGAGAGAAGAGACCCAGTACTTC	CASSSTSGRREETQYF
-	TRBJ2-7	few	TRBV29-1	TGCAGCCCCCGGTACGAGCAGTACTTC	CSPRYEQYF
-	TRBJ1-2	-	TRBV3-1	TGTGCCAGCAGCCAGACCGCGTATGGCTACACCTTC	CASSQTAYGYTF
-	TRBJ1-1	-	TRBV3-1	TGTGCCAGCAGCCAAGGACATTCGAACACTGAAGCTTTCTTT	CASSQGHSNTEAFF
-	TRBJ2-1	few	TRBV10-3	TGTGCCACCCTCCGCTCGGTATTTGGCCCGGGCGGACGCCGATACAATGAGCAGTTCTTC	CATLRSVFGPGGRRYNEQFF
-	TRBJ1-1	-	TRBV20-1	TGCAGTGCTAAGCCGGGGATGAGGACTGAAGCTTTCTTT	CSAKPGMRTEAFF
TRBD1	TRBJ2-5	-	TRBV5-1	TGCGCCAGCAGCCGACAGGGCATAGGGGAGACCCAGTACTTC	CASSRQGIGETQYF
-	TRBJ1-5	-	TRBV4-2	TGTGCCAGCAGCCAATCCGGGGACCTCGCTCAGCCCCAGCATTTT	CASSQSGDLAQPQHF